This T cell receptor (beta chain) was identified during a study of cytomegalovirus exposure and HLA in healthy donors. Germline-derived CDR1 and CDR2 are SGHRS and YFSETQ. The CDR3 runs 14 residues. The PCR made use of 60 Vbeta and 13 Jbeta primers. Method: immunoSEQ multiplex PCR; TCRdb's copy keeps in-frame clones and lacks some. The table includes under 130,000 clones, around 78% detected once. This clone turned up a few times. The chain is built from TRBV5-1 and TRBJ2-5; 8 nucleotides line up with TRBD2. The end of the DNA is better explained by TRBJ2-7, so the J call may be wrong. Sequenced material: PBMCs. This TCR derives from a male donor in good health and CMV-seronegative. The DNA of the CDR3 is TGCGCCAGCAGCTCCGGGACTAGTCTATACGAGCAGTACTTC. It is translated as CASSSGTSLYEQYF.